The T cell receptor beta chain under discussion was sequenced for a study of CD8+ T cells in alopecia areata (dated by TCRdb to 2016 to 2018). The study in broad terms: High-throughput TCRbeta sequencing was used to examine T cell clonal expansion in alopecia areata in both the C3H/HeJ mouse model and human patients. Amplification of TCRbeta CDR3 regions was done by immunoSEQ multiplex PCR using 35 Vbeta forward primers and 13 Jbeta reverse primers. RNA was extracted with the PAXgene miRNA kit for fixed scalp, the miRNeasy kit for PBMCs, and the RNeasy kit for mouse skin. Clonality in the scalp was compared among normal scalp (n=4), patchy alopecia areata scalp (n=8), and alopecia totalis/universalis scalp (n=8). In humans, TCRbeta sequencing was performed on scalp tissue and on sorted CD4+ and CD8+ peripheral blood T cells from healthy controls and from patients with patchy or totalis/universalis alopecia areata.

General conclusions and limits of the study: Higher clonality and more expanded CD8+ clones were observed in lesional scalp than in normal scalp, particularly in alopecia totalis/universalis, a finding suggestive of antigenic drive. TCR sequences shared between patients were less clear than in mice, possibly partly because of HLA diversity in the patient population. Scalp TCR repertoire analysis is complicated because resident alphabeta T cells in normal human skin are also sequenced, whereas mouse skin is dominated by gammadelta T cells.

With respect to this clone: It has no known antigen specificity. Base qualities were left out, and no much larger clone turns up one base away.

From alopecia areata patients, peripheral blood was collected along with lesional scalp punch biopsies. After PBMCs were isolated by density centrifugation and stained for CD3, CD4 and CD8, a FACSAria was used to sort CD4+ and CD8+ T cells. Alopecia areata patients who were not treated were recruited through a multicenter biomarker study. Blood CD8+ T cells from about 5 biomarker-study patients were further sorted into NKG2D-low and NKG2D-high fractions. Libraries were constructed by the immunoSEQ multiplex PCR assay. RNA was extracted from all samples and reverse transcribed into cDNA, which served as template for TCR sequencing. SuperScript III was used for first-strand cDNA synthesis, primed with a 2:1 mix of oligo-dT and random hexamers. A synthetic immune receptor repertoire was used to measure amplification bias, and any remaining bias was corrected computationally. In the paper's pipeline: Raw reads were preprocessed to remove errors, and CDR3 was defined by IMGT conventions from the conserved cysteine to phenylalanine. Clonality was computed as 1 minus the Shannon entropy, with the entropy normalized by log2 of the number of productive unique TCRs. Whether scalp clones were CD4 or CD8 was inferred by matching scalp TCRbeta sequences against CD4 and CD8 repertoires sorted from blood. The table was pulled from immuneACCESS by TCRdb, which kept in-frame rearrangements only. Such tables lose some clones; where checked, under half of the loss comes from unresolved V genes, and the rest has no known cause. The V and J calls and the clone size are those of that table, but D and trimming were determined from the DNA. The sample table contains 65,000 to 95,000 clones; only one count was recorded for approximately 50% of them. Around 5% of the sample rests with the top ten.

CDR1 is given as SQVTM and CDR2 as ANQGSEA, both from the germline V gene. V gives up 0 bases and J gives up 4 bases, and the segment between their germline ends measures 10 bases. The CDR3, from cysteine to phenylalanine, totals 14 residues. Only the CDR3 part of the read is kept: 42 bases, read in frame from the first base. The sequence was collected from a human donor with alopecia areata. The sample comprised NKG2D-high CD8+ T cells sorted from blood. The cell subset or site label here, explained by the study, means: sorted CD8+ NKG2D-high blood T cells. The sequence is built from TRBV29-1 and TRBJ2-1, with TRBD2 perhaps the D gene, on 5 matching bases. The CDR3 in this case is CSVEDWTRYNEQFF. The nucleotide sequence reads TGCAGCGTTGAAGATTGGACTCGTTACAATGAGCAGTTCTTC.